The clone carrying this T cell receptor (beta chain) is medium-sized (0.01 to 0.1%) in the sample. As yet, its antigen is unknown. This CDR3 has 14 amino acids. Per the germline V gene, CDR1 is SEHNR and CDR2 is FQNEAQ (reference sequence). Trimming pared 3 bases from V and 7 bases from J, leaving 12 bases between. RNA extraction and reverse transcription yielded cDNA as sequencing template. The assay was immunoSEQ multiplex PCR, and TCRdb's table has in-frame clones only and misses some. Among 150,000 to 200,000 clones listed, just under 60% were seen once. The source of the sample is a study of CD8+ T cells in alopecia areata. Study results and caveats: TCR sharing was clearer in mice than between patients, perhaps partly owing to patient HLA diversity.

This sample comprised CD4+ T cells sorted from blood, obtained at week 0. The chain has TRBV7-9 and TRBJ1-4, with D perhaps matching TRBD1 (5 bases). This TCR was sampled from a human donor with alopecia areata. CDR3 in amino acids: CASSFEGTGEKLFF. Written as DNA, the CDR3 is TGTGCCAGCAGCTTCGAGGGGACGGGTGAAAAACTGTTTTTT.